The 3 T cell receptor beta chains in this list originate from one sample, sequenced in a study of blood T cell repertoires in COVID-19. TCRdb's copy holds only in-frame clones and misses some; the assay was immunoSEQ multiplex PCR. The data contain 50,000 or so clones, less than 90% of them singletons. Specimen: peripheral blood. The receptors were gathered from a man aged 45-65 years with acute or convalescent COVID-19.

The chain joins TRBV19 to TRBJ2-1; 8 bases line up with TRBD1. The CDR3 runs to 13 residues. V was pared by 7 bases and J by 7 bases, with 6 bases of the junction left unmatched. Per the germline V gene, CDR1 is LNHDA and CDR2 is SQIVND (reference sequence). The CDR3 nucleotides are TGTGCCAGTAAAGGACAGGGTTGGAATGAGCAGTTCTTC. Protein: CASKGQGWNEQFF.

This chain connects TRBV5-4 to TRBJ2-7; 10 positions agree with TRBD1. V shed 0 bases, J shed 2 bases, and the junction held 11 bases outside the gene matches. Germline-derived CDR1 and CDR2 are SGHNT and YYREEE (reference sequence). The CDR3 spans 18 residues. The chain's CDR3 is CASSLGGFTGQGTYEQYF. The CDR3 DNA sequence: TGTGCCAGCAGCTTGGGGGGATTTACGGGACAGGGGACCTACGAGCAGTACTTC. Together with reference TRBV5-4 and TRBJ2-7, the CDR3 gives the full variable domain: ETGVTQSPTHLIKTRGQQVTLRCSSQSGHNTVSWYQQALGQGPQFIFQYYREEENGRGNFPPRFSGLQFPNYSSELNVNALELDDSALYLCASSLGGFTGQGTYEQYFGPGTRLTVT.

The chain recombines TRBV5-1 with TRBJ2-3, with 8 positions matching TRBD2. Germline lookup yields CDR1 SGHRS and CDR2 YFSETQ. The ends lost 4 bases at V and 6 bases at J; junction bases unmatched: 13. This CDR3 is 16 amino acids long. The DNA of the CDR3 is TGCGCCAGCAGCCAAACGGGACTAGGAGGGGCCGATACGCAGTATTTT. Protein: CASSQTGLGGADTQYF.